A selection of T cell receptor beta chains follows, all from one sample in a study of Ad26.COV2.S vaccination and SARS-CoV-2 variants. Libraries were prepared by immunoSEQ multiplex PCR; TCRdb keeps only in-frame clonotypes and omits some of them. Altogether about 350,000 clones are present, 92% being singletons, with the ten largest covering about 3.8%. The input for sequencing was peripheral blood, taken after recovery from COVID-19. All receptors derive from a human donor who had recovered from COVID-19. Each CDR3 is given with its conserved first and last residue. Fields, in order: V gene, J gene, clone size, CDR3 length, D gene, CDR3 DNA, CDR3 protein. D genes are given only for firm matches. The size field is filled for only some rows; it gives once, few, many or a size class.

V gene: TRBV25-1
J gene: TRBJ1-6
clone size: once
CDR3 length: 16
D gene: .
CDR3 DNA: TGTGCCAGCAGTGACCCGATAATAGACAGTAATTCACCCCTCCACTTT
CDR3 protein: CASSDPIIDSNSPLHF

V gene: TRBV5-1
J gene: TRBJ2-5
clone size: .
CDR3 length: 14
D gene: .
CDR3 DNA: TGCGCCAGCAGCTTGGGGGGGACTCAAGAGACCCAGTACTTC
CDR3 protein: CASSLGGTQETQYF

V gene: TRBV11-2
J gene: TRBJ2-1
clone size: .
CDR3 length: 15
D gene: TRBD2
CDR3 DNA: TGTGCCAGCAGCCTTAGCGGGGGGGCTTACAATGAGCAGTTCTTC
CDR3 protein: CASSLSGGAYNEQFF

V gene: TRBV5-1
J gene: TRBJ2-1
clone size: .
CDR3 length: 15
D gene: .
CDR3 DNA: TGCGCCAGCAGCGAGTGGTGGACAGACCCCAATGAGCAGTTCTTC
CDR3 protein: CASSEWWTDPNEQFF

V gene: TRBV6-5
J gene: TRBJ2-1
clone size: .
CDR3 length: 15
D gene: TRBD1
CDR3 DNA: TGTGCCACCAAAGGGACAGGGGTATCCTACAATGAGCAGTTCTTC
CDR3 protein: CATKGTGVSYNEQFF

V gene: TRBV12-3/TRBV12-4
J gene: TRBJ2-7
clone size: .
CDR3 length: 13
D gene: .
CDR3 DNA: TGTGCCAGCAGTTTAGATCAGTCCTACGAGCAGTACTTC
CDR3 protein: CASSLDQSYEQYF

V gene: TRBV27
J gene: TRBJ1-6
clone size: .
CDR3 length: 14
D gene: .
CDR3 DNA: TGTGCCAGCAGTTTATCGGACACCTGGGAACCCCTCCACTTT
CDR3 protein: CASSLSDTWEPLHF

V gene: TRBV9
J gene: TRBJ2-5
clone size: .
CDR3 length: 14
D gene: TRBD2
CDR3 DNA: TGTGCCAGCAGCGTTAGCGGGGGGGAAGAGACCCAGTACTTC
CDR3 protein: CASSVSGGEETQYF

V gene: TRBV27
J gene: TRBJ1-2
clone size: once
CDR3 length: 15
D gene: TRBD1
CDR3 DNA: TGTGCCAGCAGTTTGGGACAGGGGTTTCGCTATGGCTACACCTTC
CDR3 protein: CASSLGQGFRYGYTF

V gene: TRBV18
J gene: TRBJ2-7
clone size: .
CDR3 length: 17
D gene: .
CDR3 DNA: TGTGCCAGCTCCCCAGGTCCTCAGGGCTTTCGATCCTACGAGCAGTACTTC
CDR3 protein: CASSPGPQGFRSYEQYF

V gene: TRBV7-9
J gene: TRBJ2-3
clone size: .
CDR3 length: 15
D gene: TRBD2
CDR3 DNA: TGTGCCAGCAGCGCGACTAGCGGGGGCACAGATACGCAGTATTTT
CDR3 protein: CASSATSGGTDTQYF

V gene: TRBV28
J gene: TRBJ2-7
clone size: .
CDR3 length: 16
D gene: TRBD2
CDR3 DNA: TGTGCCAGCACCGCGGGGGGGGCATCGATGCACTACGAGCAGTACTTC
CDR3 protein: CASTAGGASMHYEQYF

V gene: TRBV5-1
J gene: TRBJ1-6
clone size: .
CDR3 length: 16
D gene: TRBD1
CDR3 DNA: TGCGCCAGCAGCGTTACTCCGGGACAGGGATACTCACCCCTCCACTTT
CDR3 protein: CASSVTPGQGYSPLHF

V gene: TRBV3-1/TRBV3-2
J gene: TRBJ1-1
clone size: .
CDR3 length: 13
D gene: .
CDR3 DNA: TGTGCCAGCAGCCAGCCCAGGAACACTGAAGCTTTCTTT
CDR3 protein: CASSQPRNTEAFF

V gene: TRBV6-5
J gene: TRBJ1-4
clone size: .
CDR3 length: 16
D gene: .
CDR3 DNA: TGTGCCAGCAGTTCCAACAGGTTGCCAACTAATGAAAAACTGTTTTTT
CDR3 protein: CASSSNRLPTNEKLFF

V gene: TRBV19
J gene: TRBJ1-1
clone size: once
CDR3 length: 15
D gene: TRBD1
CDR3 DNA: TGTGCCAGTAGCATGACCCGACAGGGGGGCACTGAAGCTTTCTTT
CDR3 protein: CASSMTRQGGTEAFF

V gene: TRBV28
J gene: TRBJ1-5
clone size: once
CDR3 length: 16
D gene: TRBD1
CDR3 DNA: TGTGCCAGCAGTCCGATAGCGGACAGGATCGGACAGCCCCAGCATTTT
CDR3 protein: CASSPIADRIGQPQHF

V gene: TRBV7-8
J gene: TRBJ1-1
clone size: .
CDR3 length: 12
D gene: .
CDR3 DNA: TGTGCCAGCAGCGTCGGAAAGACTGAAGCTTTCTTT
CDR3 protein: CASSVGKTEAFF